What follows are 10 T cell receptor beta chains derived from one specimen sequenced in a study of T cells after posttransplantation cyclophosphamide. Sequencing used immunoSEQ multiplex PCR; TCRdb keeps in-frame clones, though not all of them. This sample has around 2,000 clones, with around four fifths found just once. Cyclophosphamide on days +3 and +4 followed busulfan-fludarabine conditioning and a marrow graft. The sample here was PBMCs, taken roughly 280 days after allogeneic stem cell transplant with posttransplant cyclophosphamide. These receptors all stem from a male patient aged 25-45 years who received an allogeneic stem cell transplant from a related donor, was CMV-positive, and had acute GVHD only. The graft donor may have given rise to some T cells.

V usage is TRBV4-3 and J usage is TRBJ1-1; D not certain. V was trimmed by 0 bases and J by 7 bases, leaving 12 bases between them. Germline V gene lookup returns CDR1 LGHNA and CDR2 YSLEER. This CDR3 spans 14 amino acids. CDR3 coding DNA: TGCGCCAGCAGCCAAGATTGGTCGGCGGATGAAGCTTTCTTT. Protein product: CASSQDWSADEAFF.

The CDR3 loop is CASSLELHSTEAFF. CDR3 bases: TGTGCCAGCAGCTTGGAGCTTCACTCCACTGAAGCTTTCTTT. The rearrangement uses TRBV5-5 and TRBJ1-1, with D uncertain. There are 14 residues in the CDR3. The germline CDR1 and CDR2 sequences are SGHKS and YYEKEE (reference sequence). V lost 0 bases to trimming and J lost 4 bases, with 10 bases between them.

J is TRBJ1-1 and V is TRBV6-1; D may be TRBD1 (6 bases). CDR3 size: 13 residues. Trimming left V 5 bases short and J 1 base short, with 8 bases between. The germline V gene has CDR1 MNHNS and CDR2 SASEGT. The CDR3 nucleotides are TGTGCCAGCAGTTGGGGGCAGAACACTGAAGCTTTCTTT. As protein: CASSWGQNTEAFF.

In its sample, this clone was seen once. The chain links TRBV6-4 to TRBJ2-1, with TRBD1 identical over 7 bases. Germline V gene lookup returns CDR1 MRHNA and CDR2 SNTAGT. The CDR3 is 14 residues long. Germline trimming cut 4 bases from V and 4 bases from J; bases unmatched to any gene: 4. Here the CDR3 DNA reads TGTGCCAGCAGTGTCGGGACAGATTACAATGAGCAGTTCTTC. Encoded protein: CASSVGTDYNEQFF.

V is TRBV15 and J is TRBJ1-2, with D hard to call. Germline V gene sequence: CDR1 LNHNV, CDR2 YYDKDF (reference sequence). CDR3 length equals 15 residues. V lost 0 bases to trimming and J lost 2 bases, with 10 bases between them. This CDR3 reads CATSRERYGNYGYTF. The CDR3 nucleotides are TGTGCCACCAGCAGAGAGCGTTACGGGAACTATGGCTACACCTTC.

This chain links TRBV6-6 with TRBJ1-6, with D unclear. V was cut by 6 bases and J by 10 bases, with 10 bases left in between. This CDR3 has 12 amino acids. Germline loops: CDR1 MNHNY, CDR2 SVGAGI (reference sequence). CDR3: CASRLLRSPLHF. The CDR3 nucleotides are TGTGCCAGCAGATTACTGAGGTCACCCCTCCACTTT.

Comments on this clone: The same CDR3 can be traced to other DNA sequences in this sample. CDR3 amino acids: CAARTGDYNSPLHF. The CDR3, as DNA: TGTGCCGCTCGGACAGGGGATTATAATTCACCCCTCCACTTT. The V and J genes are TRBV10-3 and TRBJ1-6; 9 nucleotides align to TRBD1. The germline gives CDR1 ENHRY, CDR2 SYGVKD. This CDR3 is built from 14 residues. V trimming: 11 bases; J trimming: 4 bases; junction bases outside the gene matches: 6.

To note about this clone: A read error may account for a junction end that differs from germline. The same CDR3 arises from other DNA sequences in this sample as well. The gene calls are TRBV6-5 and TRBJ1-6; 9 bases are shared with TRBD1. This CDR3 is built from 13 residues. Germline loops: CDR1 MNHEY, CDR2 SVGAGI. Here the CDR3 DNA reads TGTGCCAGTGGGGACAGGGATAATTCCCCCCTCCACTTT. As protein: CASGDRDNSPLHF.

The CDR3 loop is CASSSYRGPGTEAFF. As DNA, the CDR3 is TGTGCCAGCAGCTCCTACAGGGGGCCGGGCACTGAAGCTTTCTTT. The chain links TRBV11-2 to TRBJ1-1, with 9 bases that match TRBD1. CDR3 length: 15 amino acids. Per the germline V gene, CDR1 is SGHAT and CDR2 is FQNNGV. Losses at the gene ends were 4 bases for V and 4 bases for J; bases not matched to a gene: 7.

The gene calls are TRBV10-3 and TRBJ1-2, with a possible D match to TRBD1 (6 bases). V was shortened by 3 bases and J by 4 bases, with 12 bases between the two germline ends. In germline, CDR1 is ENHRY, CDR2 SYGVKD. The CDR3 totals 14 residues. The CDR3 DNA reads TGTGCCATCAGTGAACAGGGTGTCGGCTATGGCTACACCTTC. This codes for CAISEQGVGYGYTF.